This T cell receptor (beta chain) was retrieved from a study of blood T cell repertoires in COVID-19. At the level of the study: COVID-19 samples, acute and convalescent, were from the United States, Italy and Spain. PBMCs, B-cell-depleted T cells, or T cells were the source of the cDNA or gDNA that made up the material.

This clone was recorded once. As originally analysed: Estimation of nucleated cell counts relied on the amplification of reference gene primers. The method was immunoSEQ multiplex PCR; TCRdb's version includes in-frame clones alone and lacks a portion of them. V, J and clone size are taken as reported in that table, and D and trimming were inferred from the DNA itself. The sample lists about 210,000 clones, roughly 90% occurring once. The receptor was derived from a woman in her 40s with acute or convalescent COVID-19. Sequenced material: peripheral blood.

CDR3 DNA: TGCAGCGTTACCGGACAGGGTCATGCAACTAATGAAAAACTGTTTTTT. It is translated as CSVTGQGHATNEKLFF. The chain couples TRBV29-1 to TRBJ1-4, with TRBD1 matching over 8 bases. Trimming cost V 5 bases and J 0 bases; bases outside gene matches: 8. The CDR3 length is 16 residues. Germline-derived CDR1 and CDR2 are SQVTM and ANQGSEA.